The 14 T cell receptor beta chains given below trace back to one sample, sequenced in a study of OX40 agonist ivuxolimab in advanced cancers. TCRdb's table, derived via immunoSEQ multiplex PCR, lists solely in-frame clones and lacks some. Among 34,000 or so clones listed, roughly 79% were seen once. The material was CD4+ or CD8+ T cells sorted from blood, obtained in a trial of the OX40 agonist ivuxolimab. Receptor source: an adult with an advanced solid tumor such as melanoma, head and neck, liver or kidney cancer.

This chain connects TRBV7-6 to TRBJ2-5; the D gene could be TRBD1 or TRBD2 (5 bases each). Germline CDR1 SGHVS, CDR2 FNYEAQ. Between the trimmed V and J ends, which lost 5 bases and 3 bases, there was a span of 16 bases. The CDR3 covers 15 residues. In DNA, the CDR3 is TGTGCCAGCAGCCCGGTGGGACCGACTAAAGAGACCCAGTACTTC. As protein: CASSPVGPTKETQYF.

This clone was observed a single time. One end of the junction fails to match germline, which may point to a read error. The chain has TRBV27 and TRBJ1-2, with D unresolved. Germline values: CDR1 MNHEY, CDR2 SMNVEV (reference sequence). There are 18 residues in the CDR3. The CDR3 bases are TGTGCCAGCAGTTTTCTTAGGGCAGGAAAAAATTCTAACTATGGCCACACCTTC. As protein: CASSFLRAGKNSNYGHTF.

The chain uses TRBV6-5 and TRBJ2-1; D possibly matches TRBD1 or TRBD2 (5 bases each). CDR1 is MNHEY and CDR2 is SVGAGI in the germline V gene. Trimming left V 10 bases short and J 0 bases short, with 16 bases between. CDR3 length: 15 amino acids. This CDR3 is CATQPGRTSYNEQFF. The CDR3 nucleotides read TGTGCCACCCAACCGGGGCGGACCTCCTACAATGAGCAGTTCTTC.

The genes are TRBV19 and TRBJ1-5; D not certain. The CDR3 contains 15 residues. Germline V gene sequence: CDR1 LNHDA, CDR2 SQIVND (reference sequence). V lost 6 bases, J lost 9 bases, and 21 bases lay in between. The CDR3 spells CASSLTSDSIRPQHF. The DNA for the CDR3 is TGTGCCAGTAGCCTTACTTCGGACTCGATCAGGCCCCAGCATTTT.

A few counts support this clone. This chain connects TRBV21-1 to TRBJ1-4; TRBD1 reflects the table's D call only, with no check against the DNA. TRBV21-1 constitutes a pseudogene. The CDR3 has 14 residues. The CDR3 DNA reads as TGTGCCAGCACCCAGGGGAGTCCACATGAAAAACTGTTTTTT. Amino acid sequence: CASTQGSPHEKLFF.

The gene calls are TRBV7-2 and TRBJ2-5, with 9 bases identical to TRBD1. Per germline, CDR1 SGHTA and CDR2 FQGNSA. With 5 bases clipped from V and 5 bases from J, the junction kept 3 bases outside the gene matches. This CDR3 is built from 13 residues. This CDR3 is CASSRDRAETQYF. CDR3 nucleotide sequence: TGTGCCAGCAGCCGGGACAGGGCGGAGACCCAGTACTTC.

The chain joins TRBV27 to TRBJ2-3, with D hard to call. Germline loops: CDR1 MNHEY, CDR2 SMNVEV (reference sequence). The V gene lost 2 bases and the J gene lost 1 base, with 7 bases spanning the gap. The CDR3 runs 14 residues. CDR3 coding DNA: TGTGCCAGCAGTTTAAACAGAGGCACAGATACGCAGTATTTT. This gives the protein CASSLNRGTDTQYF.

This chain joins TRBV30 and TRBJ2-5; no clear D. Germline V gene lookup returns CDR1 GTSNPN and CDR2 SVGIG (reference sequence). This CDR3 has 14 residues. Trimming left V 0 bases short and J 5 bases short, with 13 bases between. The CDR3 loop reads CAWSVLTIYETQYF. The CDR3 DNA reads as TGTGCCTGGAGTGTACTGACCATCTACGAGACCCAGTACTTC.

This rearrangement joins TRBV7-6 to TRBJ1-1, with 10 positions matching TRBD1. Germline CDR1 is SGHVS and CDR2 is FNYEAQ. With 5 bases clipped from V and 5 bases from J, the junction kept 11 bases outside the gene matches. This CDR3 contains 16 residues. The CDR3 bases are TGTGCCAGCAGCGAGCGACAGGGGGCGAAGGGAACTGAAGCTTTCTTT. Amino acids: CASSERQGAKGTEAFF.

Note on this clone: The junction does not match germline at one end; this may be a read error. V gene TRBV9 combines with J gene TRBJ1-5; 10 positions agree with TRBD1. Germline CDR1 is SGDLS and CDR2 is YYNGEE. The CDR3 is 16 residues long. The CDR3 DNA reads TGTGCCAGCAGCGTCCGGGACAGGGGCGATAATCGGCCCCAGCATTTT. Protein sequence: CASSVRDRGDNRPQHF.

A few counts support this clone. The gene calls are TRBV5-6 and TRBJ2-5; TRBD1 might be the D (6 bases). CDR1 and CDR2 (germline): SGHDT, YYEEEE. The CDR3 totals 18 residues. V gave up 0 bases and J gave up 7 bases, with 25 bases separating them. CDR3 in amino acids: CASSLGRGHPRTLGTQYF. DNA of the CDR3: TGTGCCAGCAGCTTGGGCAGGGGACATCCACGAACCCTGGGGACCCAGTACTTC.

This clone was detected only once. The chain has TRBV9 and TRBJ2-3; TRBD2 matches at 9 bases. The CDR3 length is 17 residues. The V segment lost 2 bases and the J segment 2 bases; nucleotides outside the gene matches: 9. Germline assignment: CDR1 SGDLS and CDR2 YYNGEE. In DNA form, the CDR3 reads TGTGCCAGCAGCGTCTCCACTAGCGGGCGACACACAGATACGCAGTATTTT. Its translation: CASSVSTSGRHTDTQYF.

The rearrangement links TRBV5-4 to TRBJ2-1; 11 bases map to TRBD2. CDR3 size: 17 residues. In germline, CDR1 is SGHNT, CDR2 YYREEE (reference sequence). Trimming removed 4 bases from V and 10 bases from J; junction bases left unmatched: 16. CDR3 bases: TGTGCCAGCAGCCCGGCTGGTGGGACTAGCGGTTACCTAGAGCAGTTCTTC. Its protein is CASSPAGGTSGYLEQFF. Full variable domain (remainder filled in from reference TRBV5-4 and TRBJ2-1): ETGVTQSPTHLIKTRGQQVTLRCSSQSGHNTVSWYQQALGQGPQFIFQYYREEENGRGNFPPRFSGLQFPNYSSELNVNALELDDSALYLCASSPAGGTSGYLEQFFGPGTRLTVL.

The chain has TRBV7-9 and TRBJ2-7, with 12 bases fitting TRBD2. The CDR3 loop spans 16 amino acids. Germline values: CDR1 SEHNR, CDR2 FQNEAQ (reference sequence). V shed 6 bases and J 3 bases; nucleotides not matched to a gene: 9. CDR3 residues: CASRRTSGGNHYEQYF. The CDR3, as DNA: TGTGCCAGCAGACGCACTAGCGGGGGGAATCACTACGAGCAGTACTTC.